This T cell receptor beta chain was sequenced in a study of T cell changes during pregnancy in multiple sclerosis. Germline loops: CDR1 MNHEY, CDR2 SMNVEV (reference sequence). This CDR3 contains 14 residues. Trimming cost V 8 bases and J 6 bases, with 18 bases left between them. Sequencing was performed with immunoSEQ multiplex PCR; in TCRdb, only in-frame clones are kept and a portion is missing. Of tens of thousands of clones listed, roughly 93% were seen once; the top ten hold around 0.84%. This clonotype originated in a female donor with multiple sclerosis, enrolled in a pregnancy study. Sequencing used peripheral blood, obtained in the third trimester of pregnancy. The chain links TRBV27 to TRBJ2-3; weak D call: TRBD2 (6 bases). The CDR3 spells CASGKRDLQDTQYF. DNA for the CDR3: TGTGCCAGCGGGAAGAGGGACTTGCAGGATACGCAGTATTTT.